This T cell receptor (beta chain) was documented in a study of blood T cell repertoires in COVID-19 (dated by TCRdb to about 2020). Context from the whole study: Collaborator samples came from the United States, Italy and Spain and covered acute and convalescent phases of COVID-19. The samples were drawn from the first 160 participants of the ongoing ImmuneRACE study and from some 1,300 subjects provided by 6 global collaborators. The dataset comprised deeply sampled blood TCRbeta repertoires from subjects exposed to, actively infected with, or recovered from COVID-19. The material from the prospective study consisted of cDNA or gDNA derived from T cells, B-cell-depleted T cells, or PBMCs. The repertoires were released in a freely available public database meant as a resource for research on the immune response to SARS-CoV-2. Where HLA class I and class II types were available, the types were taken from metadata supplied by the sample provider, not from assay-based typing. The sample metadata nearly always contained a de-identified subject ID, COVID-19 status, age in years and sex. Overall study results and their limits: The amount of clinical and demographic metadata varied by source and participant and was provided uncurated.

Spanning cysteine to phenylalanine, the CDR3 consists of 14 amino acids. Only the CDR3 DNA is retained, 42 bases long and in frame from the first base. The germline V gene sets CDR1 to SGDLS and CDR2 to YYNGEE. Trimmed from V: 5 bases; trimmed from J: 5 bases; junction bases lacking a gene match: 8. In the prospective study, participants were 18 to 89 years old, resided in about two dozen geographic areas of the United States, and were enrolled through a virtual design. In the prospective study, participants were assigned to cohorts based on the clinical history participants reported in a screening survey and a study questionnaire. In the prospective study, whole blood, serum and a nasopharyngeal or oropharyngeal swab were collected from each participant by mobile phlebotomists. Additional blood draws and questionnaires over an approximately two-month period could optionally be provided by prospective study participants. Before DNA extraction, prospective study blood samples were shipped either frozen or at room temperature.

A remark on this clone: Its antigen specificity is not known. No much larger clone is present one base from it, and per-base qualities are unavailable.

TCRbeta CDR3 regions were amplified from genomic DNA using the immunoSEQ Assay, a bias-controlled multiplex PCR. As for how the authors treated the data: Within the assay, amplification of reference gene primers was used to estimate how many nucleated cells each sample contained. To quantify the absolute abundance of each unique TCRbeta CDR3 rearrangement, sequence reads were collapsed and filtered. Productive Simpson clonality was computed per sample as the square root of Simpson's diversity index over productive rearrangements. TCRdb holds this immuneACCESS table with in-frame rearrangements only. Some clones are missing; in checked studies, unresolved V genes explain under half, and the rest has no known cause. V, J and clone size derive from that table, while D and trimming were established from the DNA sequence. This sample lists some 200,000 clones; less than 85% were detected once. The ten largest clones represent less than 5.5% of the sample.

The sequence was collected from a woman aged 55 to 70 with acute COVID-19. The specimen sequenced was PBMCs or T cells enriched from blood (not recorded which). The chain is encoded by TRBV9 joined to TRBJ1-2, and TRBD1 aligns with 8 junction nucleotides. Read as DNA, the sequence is TGTGCCAGCAGTGGAGGACAGGGCAGGTATGGCTACACCTTC. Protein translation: CASSGGQGRYGYTF.